The entry below describes one T cell receptor (beta chain). What it binds is unknown. These data are taken from a study of shared clonotypes between healthy human individuals. Findings of the study overall: Relative to memory subsets, naive subsets generally showed larger estimated richness. In this cohort, only blood was sampled, and tissue repertoires likely differ.

CD4+ cells underwent separation, giving CD45RA+ naive and CD45RA-negative memory subsets. The CDR3 is made up of 14 amino acids. Germline loops: CDR1 SGDLS, CDR2 YYNGEE. With 4 bases removed from V and 2 bases from J, the gap between germline ends came to 10 bases. In the original analysis: Filtering differed for immunoSEQ, which gave only junction sequences without quality scores. Sequencing was performed with immunoSEQ multiplex PCR; in TCRdb, only in-frame clones are kept and a portion is missing. V, J and clone size derive from that table, while D and trimming were established from the DNA sequence. In the table there are 190,000 or so clones, approximately 62% of which are singletons.

V and J are TRBV9 and TRBJ1-3; D is unresolved. This TCR derives from a young man in good health. Sequencing used memory CD4+ T cells sorted from blood. The subset was: CD45RA-negative fraction. CDR3 nucleotides: TGTGCCAGCAGCCAAGGGCCTGCTGGAAACACCATATATTTT. Amino acid sequence: CASSQGPAGNTIYF.